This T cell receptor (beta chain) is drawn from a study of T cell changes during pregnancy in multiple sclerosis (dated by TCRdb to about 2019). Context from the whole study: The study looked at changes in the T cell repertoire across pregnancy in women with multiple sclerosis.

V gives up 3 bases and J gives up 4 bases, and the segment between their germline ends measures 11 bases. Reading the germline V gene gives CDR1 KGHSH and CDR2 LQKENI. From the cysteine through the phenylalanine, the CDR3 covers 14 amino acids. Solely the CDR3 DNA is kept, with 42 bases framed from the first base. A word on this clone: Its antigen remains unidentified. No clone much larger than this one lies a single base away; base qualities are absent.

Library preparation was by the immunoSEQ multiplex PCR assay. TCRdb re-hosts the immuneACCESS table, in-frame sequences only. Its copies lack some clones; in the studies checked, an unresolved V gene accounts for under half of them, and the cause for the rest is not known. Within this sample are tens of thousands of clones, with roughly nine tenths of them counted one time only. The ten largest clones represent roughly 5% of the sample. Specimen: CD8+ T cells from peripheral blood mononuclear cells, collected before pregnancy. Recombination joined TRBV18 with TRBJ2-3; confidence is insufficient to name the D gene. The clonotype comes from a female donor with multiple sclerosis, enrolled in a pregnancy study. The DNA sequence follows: TGTGCCAGCTCACCCTCTCTAGACTCAGATACGCAGTATTTT. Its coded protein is CASSPSLDSDTQYF.